This TCR beta chain was captured by sequencing in a study of neurological immune-mediated disorders. The method for making cDNA was 5'RACE, and it used 10-nucleotide random UMIs. In TCRdb, the 5' RACE reads were re-called with MiXCR into one record per CDR3 protein. The data hold 39,000 or so distinct CDR3 sequences, with more than 2% observed a single time. This clonotype was seen repeatedly, ten times or more. The sequenced sample was PBMCs. This clonotype was sampled from a man younger than 40 with multiple sclerosis.

As DNA, the CDR3 is TGTGCCAGCAGTCGCAAACAGGGACAGGGGGTCACCGGGGAGCTGTTTTTT. This translates into CASSRKQGQGVTGELFF. The chain couples TRBV2 to TRBJ2-2; the match to TRBD1 covers 11 bases. The CDR3 length is 17 residues. With 5 bases clipped from V and 4 bases from J, the junction kept 9 bases outside the gene matches. Germline CDR1 is SNHLY and CDR2 is FYNNEI.